These 25 T cell receptor beta chains came from one sample sequenced in a study of T-cell reconstitution after alpha-beta-depleted transplantation in children (dated by TCRdb to the mid-2010s). The intended sense of this specimen's treatment or condition label: allogeneic hematopoietic cell transplantation with graft depleted of TCRalphabeta T cells and CD19 B cells. Library preparation employed PCR. The reads were generated on an Illumina HiSeq 2500. To normalize quantification of the TCRbeta repertoire, the TCR libraries were built with molecular barcoding that relied on unique molecular identifiers. The public reads were run again by TCRdb, first through fastp at Q25 and then through MiXCR, and only productive beta chains were kept. Duplicate CDR3 protein sequences are folded into a single record with the most common DNA and genes. Across this sample there are about 580,000 distinct CDR3 sequences, with over 25% seen only once. Just over 35% of the sample goes to the ten largest clones.

Sequences were derived from PBMCs, sampled before TCRalphabeta/CD19-depleted stem cell transplant. The receptors shown here come from a boy under three years old with Wiskott-Aldrich syndrome, due to receive a stem cell transplant.

The rearrangement joins TRBV11-1 to TRBJ2-5; 14 bases are a match to TRBD2. Germline-derived CDR1 and CDR2 are SGHAT and FQDESV (reference sequence). J was trimmed by 5 bases and V by 0 bases; bases with no gene match: 5. There are 17 residues in the CDR3. The CDR3 DNA reads TGTGCCAGCAGCTTAGCGGGACTAGCGGGAGTCCCCGAGACCCAGTACTTC. It specifies CASSLAGLAGVPETQYF.

This clonotype has more than one count but fewer than ten. V and J are TRBV28 and TRBJ2-1; tentative D call: TRBD2 (5 bases). Trimming took off 4 bases at V and 6 bases at J, with 10 bases between the two ends. This CDR3 has 13 residues. The germline gives CDR1 MDHEN, CDR2 SYDVKM. The CDR3 here is CASSSTSSNEQFF. DNA for the CDR3: TGTGCCAGCAGTTCCACTAGTTCCAATGAGCAGTTCTTC. Supplemented by reference TRBV28 and TRBJ2-1, the full variable domain reads DVKVTQSSRYLVKRTGEKVFLECVQDMDHENMFWYRQDPGLGLRLIYFSYDVKMKEKGDIPEGYSVSREKKERFSLILESASTNQTSMYLCASSSTSSNEQFFGPGTRLTVL.

CDR3 bases: TGCGCCAGCAGCTTGGCCCCTAGCGGGAGTGCCAATGAGCAGTTCTTC. It is translated as CASSLAPSGSANEQFF. V is TRBV5-1 and J is TRBJ2-1; 10 bases align to TRBD2. Germline V lookup: CDR1 SGHRS, CDR2 YFSETQ. This CDR3 contains 16 residues. J lost 6 bases, V lost 0 bases, and 6 bases had no gene match. Together with reference TRBV5-1 and TRBJ2-1, the CDR3 gives the full variable domain: KAGVTQTPRYLIKTRGQQVTLSCSPISGHRSVSWYQQTPGQGLQFLFEYFSETQRNKGNFPGRFSGRQFSNSRSEMNVSTLELGDSALYLCASSLAPSGSANEQFFGPGTRLTVL.

The chain employs TRBV5-5 and TRBJ2-7; the D gene is possibly TRBD2 (5 bases). Germline lookup yields CDR1 SGHKS and CDR2 YYEKEE (reference sequence). The CDR3 contains 16 residues. The germline V and J ends were trimmed by 0 bases and 2 bases, with 15 bases remaining between them. CDR3 bases: TGTGCCAGCAGCTTGGGCCCGGAGGTGAGCACCTACGAGCAGTACTTC. Translated: CASSLGPEVSTYEQYF.

The genes are TRBV5-1 and TRBJ2-7, with 7 bases fitting TRBD1. The CDR3 runs to 15 residues. Germline CDR1 reads SGHRS; CDR2 reads YFSETQ. Trimming at V came to 0 bases and at J to 2 bases, leaving 5 bases not matched to a gene. In DNA, the CDR3 is TGCGCCAGCAGCTTGGCCGTCGGGACAGCCTACGAGCAGTACTTC. Residues: CASSLAVGTAYEQYF.

This clonotype was recorded a few times. This sequence joins TRBV28 and TRBJ2-6, with a weak D call TRBD1 (5 bases). The CDR3 has 16 residues. Trimming stripped 2 bases from V and 1 base from J, with 9 bases between. From germline, CDR1 is MDHEN and CDR2 SYDVKM. The CDR3 nucleotides are TGTGCCAGCAGTTTAGCCCCAGGGTCTGGGGCCAACGTCCTGACTTTC. It specifies CASSLAPGSGANVLTF.

This clonotype was counted a few times. V gene TRBV10-3 combines with J gene TRBJ2-7; D is perhaps TRBD1 (6 bases). The germline V gene encodes CDR1 ENHRY and CDR2 SYGVKD. The CDR3 totals 12 residues. Trimming took 6 bases from V and 5 from J, leaving 11 bases between them. The CDR3 region has the DNA TGTGCCATCAGCAGATCAGGGGACGAGCAGTACTTC. As protein: CAISRSGDEQYF.

The rearrangement links TRBV12-3 or TRBV12-4 to TRBJ2-5; D tentatively reads TRBD1 or TRBD2 (6 bases each). V lost 3 bases and J 2 bases, leaving 10 bases between the germline ends. This CDR3 contains 14 residues. CDR3 nucleotides: TGTGCCAGCAGTTTGCGGGACACGCAAGAGACCCAGTACTTC. It is translated as CASSLRDTQETQYF.

This clonotype turned up a few times. The chain links TRBV4-2 to TRBJ1-5; D remains unclear. This CDR3 is 14 amino acids long. Germline V gene data show CDR1 as LGHNA and CDR2 as YNFKEQ. Trimming took 4 bases from V and 2 from J, leaving 9 bases between them. The CDR3 protein is CASSPEPGNQPQHF. Here the CDR3 DNA reads TGTGCCAGCAGCCCGGAGCCGGGCAATCAGCCCCAGCATTTT.

This clonotype was detected a few times. The genes are TRBV29-1 and TRBJ2-6, with D hard to call. The CDR3 extends over 13 amino acids. CDR1 is SQVTM and CDR2 is ANQGSEA in the germline V gene. V was clipped by 3 bases and J by 0 bases, with 3 bases between them. The CDR3 is CSVESSGANVLTF. The CDR3 DNA reads TGCAGCGTTGAGAGCTCTGGGGCCAACGTCCTGACTTTC.

This clonotype has only a few counts. At one boundary the junction diverges from the germline segment, which might be a read error. The chain employs TRBV10-3 and TRBJ2-1, with 9 positions matching TRBD2. Germline CDR1 is ENHRY and CDR2 is SYGVKD. CDR3 size: 12 residues. CDR3: CATSSGSGEQFF. The CDR3 nucleotides are TGTGCCACCAGTAGCGGGAGTGGTGAGCAGTTCTTC.

The chain is built from TRBV20-1 and TRBJ1-1; TRBD1 might be the D (6 bases). The CDR3 consists of 16 residues. Germline lookup yields CDR1 DFQATT and CDR2 SNEGSKA (reference sequence). The V gene lost 0 bases and the J gene lost 2 bases, with 16 bases spanning the gap. The CDR3 region has the DNA TGCAGTGCTAGAGATCCGGGAGACGGGGGCAACACTGAAGCTTTCTTT. Amino acids: CSARDPGDGGNTEAFF.

The V and J genes are TRBV11-1 and TRBJ2-1; 9 bases are shared with TRBD2. Trimming at V came to 5 bases and at J to 7 bases, leaving 18 bases not matched to a gene. The germline CDR1 and CDR2 sequences are SGHAT and FQDESV (reference sequence). CDR3 length: 18 amino acids. CDR3 DNA: TGTGCCAGCAGCCCTTCGACCTCCTCTAGCGGGAAGAGTAATGAGCAGTTCTTC. It is translated as CASSPSTSSSGKSNEQFF.

This clonotype was seen a handful of times. This chain joins TRBV4-1 and TRBJ2-5; 8 bases map to TRBD2. In germline, CDR1 is MGHRA, CDR2 YSYEKL. The ends lost 0 bases at V and 0 bases at J; junction bases unmatched: 6. The CDR3 has 17 residues. CDR3 amino acids: CASSQERAGGNQETQYF. The CDR3 coding sequence is TGCGCCAGCAGCCAAGAGAGGGCGGGAGGAAACCAAGAGACCCAGTACTTC.

This clonotype has just one count. V and J are TRBV7-2 and TRBJ1-6, with D maybe TRBD1 (6 bases). V was cut by 0 bases and J by 7 bases, with 13 bases left in between. Germline CDR1 reads SGHTA; CDR2 reads FQGNSA. The CDR3 has 16 amino acids. CDR3 in DNA: TGTGCCAGCAGCTTAGCGAGGGCACAGGGAAATTCACCCCTCCACTTT. It yields the protein CASSLARAQGNSPLHF.

This CDR3 reads CASSFVGRNSPLHF. The CDR3 coding sequence is TGTGCCAGCAGTTTTGTAGGACGGAATTCACCCCTCCACTTT. V and J are TRBV12-3 or TRBV12-4 and TRBJ1-6; D is unclear. This CDR3 has 14 residues. Deletions cut 3 bases from V and 7 bases from J, with 10 bases between.

This clonotype occurred once. The CDR3 bases are TGCAGTGCTAGAGAAGCGGGGAATCAGCCCCAGCATTTT. Translation gives CSAREAGNQPQHF. The J gene is TRBJ1-5, the V gene TRBV20-1; no reliable D call. V was clipped by 0 bases and J by 4 bases, with 7 bases between them. The CDR3 covers 13 residues. The germline CDR1 and CDR2 sequences are DFQATT and SNEGSKA (reference sequence).

The chain couples TRBV5-4 to TRBJ2-2; D possibly corresponds to TRBD1 (6 bases). The CDR3 extends over 20 amino acids. Trimming stripped 0 bases from V and 4 bases from J, with 25 bases between. CDR1 SGHNT and CDR2 YYREEE come from the germline V gene (reference sequence). The CDR3 nucleotides are TGTGCCAGCAGCTTGGGACCGTCGAGGACAGAGGTTCTCGGCACCGGGGAGCTGTTTTTT. It is translated as CASSLGPSRTEVLGTGELFF.

The gene calls are TRBV6-1 and TRBJ1-5, with D possibly TRBD1 on 6 matching bases. This CDR3 has 17 amino acids. Trimming took off 2 bases at V and 2 bases at J, with 16 bases between the two ends. Germline V gene data show CDR1 as MNHNS and CDR2 as SASEGT. CDR3 sequence: CASSERERGNGNQPQHF. DNA of the CDR3: TGTGCCAGCAGTGAAAGGGAGAGGGGGAATGGCAATCAGCCCCAGCATTTT.

Only a few counts were recorded for this clonotype. The chain joins TRBV10-2 to TRBJ2-1; D is uncertain. The CDR3 spans 14 residues. Germline loops: CDR1 WSHSY, CDR2 SAAADI. V gave up 8 bases and J gave up 8 bases, with 19 bases separating them. CDR3 sequence reads: CASRVYLLTDEQFF. DNA of the CDR3: TGCGCCAGCCGGGTCTATCTACTAACAGATGAGCAGTTCTTC.

This clonotype appeared a few times. The chain couples TRBV5-1 to TRBJ1-1; D not certain. V lost 0 bases and J 6 bases, leaving 12 bases between the germline ends. In germline, CDR1 is SGHRS, CDR2 YFSETQ. The CDR3 runs to 14 residues. The CDR3, as DNA: TGCGCCAGCAGCTTGGGCACCTGGGGAGCTGAAGCTTTCTTT. This gives the protein CASSLGTWGAEAFF.

This rearrangement joins TRBV10-3 to TRBJ1-1; 7 bases match TRBD1. This CDR3 has 14 residues. J was trimmed by 2 bases and V by 8 bases; bases with no gene match: 8. Germline CDR1 ENHRY, CDR2 SYGVKD. The CDR3 DNA reads as TGTGCCATCGGACAGGACGCAGAAAACACTGAAGCTTTCTTT. It is translated as CAIGQDAENTEAFF.

The chain's CDR3 is CASNLVSHERFVYNEQFF. CDR3 nucleotide sequence: TGTGCCAGCAACTTGGTCTCTCACGAGCGTTTCGTCTACAATGAGCAGTTCTTC. This rearrangement joins TRBV11-1 to TRBJ2-1; no clear D gene. Germline-derived CDR1 and CDR2 are SGHAT and FQDESV (reference sequence). V shed 7 bases and J shed 3 bases, with 25 bases lying between them. This CDR3 has 18 residues.

The chain joins TRBV27 to TRBJ1-1, with D hard to call. The CDR3 contains 17 residues. Trimming cost V 0 bases and J 1 base, with 15 bases left between them. Germline loops: CDR1 MNHEY, CDR2 SMNVEV (reference sequence). CDR3: CASSLSRIGYSNTEAFF. Here the CDR3 DNA reads TGTGCCAGCAGTTTATCGAGAATAGGTTATTCGAACACTGAAGCTTTCTTT.

The V call is TRBV12-3 or TRBV12-4, the J call TRBJ2-7, with 10 positions matching TRBD1. The CDR3 runs 15 residues. The V segment lost 4 bases and the J segment 0 bases; nucleotides outside the gene matches: 3. The CDR3 DNA reads TGTGCCAGCAGTTCGGGACAGGGGTTCTCCTACGAGCAGTACTTC. It is translated as CASSSGQGFSYEQYF.